What follows describes a single T cell receptor (beta chain). Its antigen is currently unknown. The CDR3 extends over 14 amino acids. Germline loops: CDR1 SGHDN, CDR2 FVKESK. The authors made the TRB cDNA libraries by 5' RACE using UMI labels. With the 5' RACE reads reprocessed, TCRdb shows one record per CDR3 protein and no DNA. Its table records around 140,000 distinct CDR3 sequences. This entry is derived from a study of CXCR3-negative and CXCR3-positive naive CD8 T cells. General study points: Similar levels of surface CD5 were seen between naive subsets; TCR strength was inferred from TRB CDR3 properties. TRBV-TRBJ usage was alike in naive CXCR3-negative and CXCR3-positive cells but differed in memory cells.

The chain recombines TRBV14 with TRBJ1-2. Material: naive CXCR3- CD8+ T cells from blood. Sample subset: CD45RO-CCR7+CD27+CD95- naive CD8+ T cells lacking CXCR3 (TNR3-). This receptor was identified in a human donor in good health. Some clones in this sample may be carry-over from other donors' samples. CDR3 sequence reads: CASSQVNRFYGYTF.